Listed below are T cell receptor beta chains from one sample, sequenced in a study of OX40 agonist ivuxolimab in advanced cancers. Here immunoSEQ multiplex PCR was the method, and the copy in TCRdb shows in-frame clones only, minus some. This sample has some 50,000 clones; 75% to 90% occur once, and the top ten carry 30% to 35%. Source: CD4+ or CD8+ T cells sorted from blood, taken in a trial of the OX40 agonist ivuxolimab. Receptors were obtained from an adult with an advanced solid tumor such as melanoma, head and neck, liver or kidney cancer. The conserved cysteine and the conserved F or W are not part of the CDR3 here. A D gene is named only where the DNA matches it firmly.

D gene	J gene	V gene	CDR3 protein
-	TRBJ2-7	TRBV11-2	ASSFHLSGQMGPYEQY
-	TRBJ2-3	TRBV27	ASSLIADSTDTQY
-	-	TRBV11-2	ASSSPSYEQY
-	TRBJ2-3	TRBV15	ATIKTGRGDDTQY
-	TRBJ2-5	TRBV7-8	ASSPFSGASGGTQY
-	TRBJ2-3	TRBV9	ASSDRSDTQY
-	TRBJ1-1	TRBV19	ASALRSDRARPEAF
-	TRBJ1-4	TRBV19	ASCSRVGATDEKLF
-	TRBJ1-4	TRBV6-5	ASTNLRTNEKLF
TRBD2	-	TRBV25-1	ASSGGGYEQY
-	TRBJ2-2	TRBV27	ASSPDKDTGELF
-	TRBJ2-5	TRBV7-9	ASSRMVPETQY
TRBD2	TRBJ2-3	TRBV23-1	ASSLGRQTGTDTQY
-	TRBJ2-3	TRBV5-4	ASSPRTGLDTQY
TRBD2	TRBJ2-2	TRBV7-3	ASSIGLAEDAHPKNTGELF
-	TRBJ2-7	TRBV20-1	SAPEGYEQY
-	TRBJ2-3	TRBV28	ASSLVQVSTDTQY
-	TRBJ2-5	TRBV29-1	SVEDEGFWGKETQY
-	TRBJ2-7	TRBV5-5	ASSLWGDEQY
TRBD2	TRBJ2-1	TRBV4-1	ASSHGTSGNANEQF
-	TRBJ1-1	TRBV6-5	ATSAGEITEAF
TRBD1	TRBJ1-2	TRBV27	ASRTVGTGGRYYGYT
-	TRBJ1-4	TRBV15	ATSRGLLGAGANEKLF
-	TRBJ2-3	TRBV30	AWSAGEPDTQY
-	TRBJ2-7	TRBV7-8	ASSLSSVSLSYEQY
-	TRBJ2-7	TRBV19	ASSVLDRSQERNYEQY
-	TRBJ1-2	TRBV6-6	AISESPDNYGYT
-	TRBJ1-2	TRBV30	AWSVVGVYGYT
TRBD1	TRBJ2-7	TRBV11-1	ASSLGQGTYEQY
-	TRBJ2-2	TRBV7-9	ASSLGLNTGELF
-	TRBJ1-4	TRBV30	ASRLPGEKLF
TRBD1	TRBJ2-5	TRBV6-1	ASSERDRGGQTQY
TRBD1	TRBJ1-6	TRBV27	ASSFGLGTGLNSPLH
-	TRBJ1-4	TRBV4-1	ASSQDRDGGLEKLF
-	TRBJ2-2	TRBV19	ASPEPAGELF
-	TRBJ1-4	TRBV5-8	ASSLQEGEKLF
TRBD1	TRBJ1-5	TRBV10-1	ASRDRGHDQPQH
TRBD1	TRBJ2-4	TRBV7-9	ASSTTRTGGMGKNIQY
TRBD2	TRBJ2-5	TRBV10-3	ATKGERGEGETQY
-	TRBJ1-5	TRBV9	ASSVAGTNQPQH
-	TRBJ2-7	TRBV28	ASSSSRAGGGYEQY
-	TRBJ2-2	TRBV5-8	ASSPGQGSNTGELF
-	TRBJ1-1	TRBV27	ASRPSVNTEAF
-	TRBJ1-1	TRBV6-4	ASSDPDPMNTEAF
TRBD2	TRBJ2-7	TRBV7-2	ASSWGEGTYEQY
-	TRBJ1-2	TRBV7-9	ASSATAYGYT
-	TRBJ2-5	TRBV7-9	ASSSGDFTTQETQY
-	TRBJ1-5	TRBV2	ASSEGRGPNQPQH